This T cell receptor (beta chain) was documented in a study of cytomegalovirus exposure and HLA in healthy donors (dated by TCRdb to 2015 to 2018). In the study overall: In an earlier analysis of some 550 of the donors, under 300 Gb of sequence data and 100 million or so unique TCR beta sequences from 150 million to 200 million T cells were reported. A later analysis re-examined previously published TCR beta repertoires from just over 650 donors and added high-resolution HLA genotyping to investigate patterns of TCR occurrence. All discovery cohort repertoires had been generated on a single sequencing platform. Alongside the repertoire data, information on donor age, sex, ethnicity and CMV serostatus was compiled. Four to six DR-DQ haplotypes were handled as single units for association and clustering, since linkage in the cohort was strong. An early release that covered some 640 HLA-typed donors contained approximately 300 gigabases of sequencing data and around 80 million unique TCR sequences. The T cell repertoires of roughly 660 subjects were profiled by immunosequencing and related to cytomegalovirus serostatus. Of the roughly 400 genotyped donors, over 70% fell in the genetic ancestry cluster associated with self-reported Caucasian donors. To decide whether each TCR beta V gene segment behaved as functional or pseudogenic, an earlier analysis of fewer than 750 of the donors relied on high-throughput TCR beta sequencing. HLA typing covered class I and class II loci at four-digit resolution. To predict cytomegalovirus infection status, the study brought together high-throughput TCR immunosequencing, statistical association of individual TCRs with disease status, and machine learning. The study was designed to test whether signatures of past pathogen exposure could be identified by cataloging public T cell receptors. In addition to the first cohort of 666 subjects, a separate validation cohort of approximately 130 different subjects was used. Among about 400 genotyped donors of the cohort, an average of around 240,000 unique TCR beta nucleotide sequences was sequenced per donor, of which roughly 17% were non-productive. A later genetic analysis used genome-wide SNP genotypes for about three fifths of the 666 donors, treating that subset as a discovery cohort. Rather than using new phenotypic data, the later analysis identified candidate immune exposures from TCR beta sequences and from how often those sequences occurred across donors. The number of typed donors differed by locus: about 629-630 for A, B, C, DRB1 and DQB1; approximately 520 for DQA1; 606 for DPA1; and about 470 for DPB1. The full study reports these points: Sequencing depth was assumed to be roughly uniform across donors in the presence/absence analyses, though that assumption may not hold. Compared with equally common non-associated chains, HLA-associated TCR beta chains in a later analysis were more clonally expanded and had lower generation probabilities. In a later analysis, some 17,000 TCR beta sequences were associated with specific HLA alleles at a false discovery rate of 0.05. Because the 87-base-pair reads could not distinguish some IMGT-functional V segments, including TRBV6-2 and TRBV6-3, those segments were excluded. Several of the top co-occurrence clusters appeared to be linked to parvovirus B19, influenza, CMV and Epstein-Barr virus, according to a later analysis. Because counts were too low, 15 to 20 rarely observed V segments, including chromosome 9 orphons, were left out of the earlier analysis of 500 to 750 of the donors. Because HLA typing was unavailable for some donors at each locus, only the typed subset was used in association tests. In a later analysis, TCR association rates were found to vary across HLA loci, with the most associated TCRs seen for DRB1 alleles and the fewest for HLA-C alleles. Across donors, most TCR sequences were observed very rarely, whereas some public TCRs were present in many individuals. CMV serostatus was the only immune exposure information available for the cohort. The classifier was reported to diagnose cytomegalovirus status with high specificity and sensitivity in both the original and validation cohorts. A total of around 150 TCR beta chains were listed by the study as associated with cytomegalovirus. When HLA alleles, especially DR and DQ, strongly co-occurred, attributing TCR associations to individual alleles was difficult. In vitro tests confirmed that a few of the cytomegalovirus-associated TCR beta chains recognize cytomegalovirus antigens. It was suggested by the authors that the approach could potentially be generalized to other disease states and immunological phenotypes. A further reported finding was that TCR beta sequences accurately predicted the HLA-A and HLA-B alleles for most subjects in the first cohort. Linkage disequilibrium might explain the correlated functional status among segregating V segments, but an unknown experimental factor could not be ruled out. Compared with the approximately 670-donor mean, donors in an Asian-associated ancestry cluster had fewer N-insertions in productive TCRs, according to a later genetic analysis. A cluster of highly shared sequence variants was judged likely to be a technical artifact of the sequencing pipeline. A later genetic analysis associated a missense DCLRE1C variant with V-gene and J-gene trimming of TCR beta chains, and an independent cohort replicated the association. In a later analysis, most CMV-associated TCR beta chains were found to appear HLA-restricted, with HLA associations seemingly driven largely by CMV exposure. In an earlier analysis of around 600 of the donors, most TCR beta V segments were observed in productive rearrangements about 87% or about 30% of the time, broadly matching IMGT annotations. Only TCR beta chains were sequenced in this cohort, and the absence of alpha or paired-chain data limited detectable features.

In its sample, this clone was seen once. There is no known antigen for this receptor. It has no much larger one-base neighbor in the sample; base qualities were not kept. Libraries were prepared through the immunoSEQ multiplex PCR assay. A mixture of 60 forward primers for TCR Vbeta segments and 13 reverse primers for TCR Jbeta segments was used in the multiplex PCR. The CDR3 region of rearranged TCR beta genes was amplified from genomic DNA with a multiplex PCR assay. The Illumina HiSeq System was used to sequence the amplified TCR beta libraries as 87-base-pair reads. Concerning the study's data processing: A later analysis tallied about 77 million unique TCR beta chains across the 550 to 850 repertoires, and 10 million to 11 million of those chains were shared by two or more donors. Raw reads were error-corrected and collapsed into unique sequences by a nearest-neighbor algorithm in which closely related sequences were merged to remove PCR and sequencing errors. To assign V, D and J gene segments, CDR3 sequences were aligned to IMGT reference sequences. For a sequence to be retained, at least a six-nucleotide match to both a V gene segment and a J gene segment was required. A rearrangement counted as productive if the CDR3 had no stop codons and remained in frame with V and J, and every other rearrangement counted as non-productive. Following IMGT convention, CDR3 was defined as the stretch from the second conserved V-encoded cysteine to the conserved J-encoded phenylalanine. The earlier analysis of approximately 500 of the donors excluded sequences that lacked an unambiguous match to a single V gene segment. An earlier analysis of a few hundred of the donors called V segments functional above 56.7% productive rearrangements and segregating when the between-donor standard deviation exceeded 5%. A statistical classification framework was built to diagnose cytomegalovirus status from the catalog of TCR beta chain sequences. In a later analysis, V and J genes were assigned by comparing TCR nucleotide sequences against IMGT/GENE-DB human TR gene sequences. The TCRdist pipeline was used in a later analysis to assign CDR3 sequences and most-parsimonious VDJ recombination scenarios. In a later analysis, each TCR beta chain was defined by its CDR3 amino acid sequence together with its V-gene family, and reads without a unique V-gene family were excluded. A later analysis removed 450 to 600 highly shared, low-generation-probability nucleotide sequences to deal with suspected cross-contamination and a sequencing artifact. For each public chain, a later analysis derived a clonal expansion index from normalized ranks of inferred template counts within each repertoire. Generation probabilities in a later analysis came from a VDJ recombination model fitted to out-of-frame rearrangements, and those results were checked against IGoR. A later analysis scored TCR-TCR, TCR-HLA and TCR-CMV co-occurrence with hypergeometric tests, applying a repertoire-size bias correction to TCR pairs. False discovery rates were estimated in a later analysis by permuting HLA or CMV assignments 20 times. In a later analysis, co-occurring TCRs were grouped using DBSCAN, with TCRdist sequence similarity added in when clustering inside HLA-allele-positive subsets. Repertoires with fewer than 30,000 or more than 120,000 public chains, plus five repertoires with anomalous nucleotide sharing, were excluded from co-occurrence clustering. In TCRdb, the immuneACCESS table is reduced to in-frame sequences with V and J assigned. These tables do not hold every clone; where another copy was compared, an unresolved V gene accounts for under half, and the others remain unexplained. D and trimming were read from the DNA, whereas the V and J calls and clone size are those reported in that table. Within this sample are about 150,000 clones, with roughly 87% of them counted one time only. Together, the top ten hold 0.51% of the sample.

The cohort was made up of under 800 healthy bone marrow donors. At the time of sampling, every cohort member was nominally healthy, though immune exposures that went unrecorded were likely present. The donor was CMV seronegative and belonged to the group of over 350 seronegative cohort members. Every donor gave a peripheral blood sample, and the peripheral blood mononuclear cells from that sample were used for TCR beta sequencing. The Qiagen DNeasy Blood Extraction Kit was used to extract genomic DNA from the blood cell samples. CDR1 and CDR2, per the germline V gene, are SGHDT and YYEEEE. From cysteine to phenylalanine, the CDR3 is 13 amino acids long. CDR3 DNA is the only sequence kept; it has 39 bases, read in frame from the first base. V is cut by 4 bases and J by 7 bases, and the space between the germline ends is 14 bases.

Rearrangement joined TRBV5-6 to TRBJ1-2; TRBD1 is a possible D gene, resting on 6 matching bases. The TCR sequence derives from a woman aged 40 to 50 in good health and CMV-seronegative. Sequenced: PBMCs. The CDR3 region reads CASSAGAEGGYTF. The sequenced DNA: TGTGCCAGCAGCGCGGGGGCAGAAGGTGGCTACACCTTC.